This TCR beta chain was documented in a study of post-analysis software for immune sequencing data. Across the whole study: Included courses were relapsing-remitting and secondary progressive multiple sclerosis; progressive-relapsing multiple sclerosis was also included.

Study-level points and caveats: Same-batch preparations were strongly co-clustered by F measure. The study found significantly lower normalized Chao1 diversity in multiple sclerosis patients than in controls.

Unique molecular identifiers were carried by the TCR beta cDNA libraries. T cells numbering roughly 0.9 to 10 million yielded cDNA molecules that totaled about 500,000. MiXCR, applied by TCRdb to the PCR reads, yields one record per CDR3 protein. The profile shows hundreds of thousands of distinct CDR3 sequences, about 53% of them singletons. As to this clonotype: No antigen is known for it.

The source is a girl aged 5 to 17 with multiple sclerosis. The sample consisted of blood.

CDR3 protein: CASSQDRTGQDTQYF. The CDR3 DNA follows: TGTGCCAGCAGCCAAGATCGGACAGGGCAAGATACGCAGTATTTT. This chain uses TRBV14 with TRBJ2-3; 8 bases are a match to TRBD1. CDR1 and CDR2 from the germline V gene are SGHDN and FVKESK. The junction had 4 bases not matched to a gene; V was cut back by 0 bases and J by 5 bases. The CDR3 contains 15 residues. Full variable domain (rest looked up from reference TRBV14 and TRBJ2-3): EAGVTQFPSHSVIEKGQTVTLRCDPISGHDNLYWYRRVMGKEIKFLLHFVKESKQDESGMPNNRFLAERTGGTYSTLKVQPAELEDSGVYFCASSQDRTGQDTQYFGPGTRLTVL.